Below, 9 T cell receptor beta chains from the same sample are listed, as sequenced in a study of blood T cell repertoires in COVID-19 (TCRdb year 2020). Libraries were prepared through the immunoSEQ multiplex PCR assay. TCRdb took this table from immuneACCESS and kept in-frame rearrangements with V and J called. Such tables lack part of the clones; where checked against another copy, unresolved V genes explain under half of the gap, and the rest is unexplained. The sample records some 200,000 clones, roughly 80% of which are singletons. The top ten constitute around 3% of the sample. Sequenced sample: peripheral blood. The receptors were gathered from a woman under 40 who had recovered from COVID-19.

This rearrangement joins TRBV28 to TRBJ2-3, with TRBD1 matching 8 bases. The junction had 8 bases not matched to a gene; V was cut back by 5 bases and J by 4 bases. In germline, CDR1 is MDHEN, CDR2 SYDVKM. The CDR3 is made up of 15 amino acids. The CDR3 region is CASSPTGGPADTQYF. CDR3 DNA sequence: TGTGCCAGCAGTCCAACAGGGGGGCCGGCAGATACGCAGTATTTT.

This chain connects TRBV7-3 to TRBJ2-3; 8 nucleotides match TRBD1. Germline V CDR1 and CDR2: SGHTA, FQGTGA. The CDR3 covers 14 residues. Trimming removed 5 bases from V and 2 bases from J; junction bases left unmatched: 3. The CDR3: CASSPGQATDTQYF. The DNA for the CDR3 is TGTGCCAGCAGCCCGGGACAGGCCACAGATACGCAGTATTTT.

The chain carries TRBV2 and TRBJ2-4, with D perhaps TRBD1 (6 bases). Trimming left V 1 base short and J 2 bases short, with 9 bases between. Germline V lookup: CDR1 SNHLY, CDR2 FYNNEI. The CDR3 spans 15 residues. The CDR3 spells CASSEGDTSKNIQYF. CDR3 DNA sequence: TGTGCCAGCAGTGAAGGGGACACCTCCAAAAACATTCAGTACTTC.

This chain joins TRBV30 and TRBJ1-3, with D maybe TRBD1 (6 bases). Deletions cut 5 bases from V and 9 bases from J, with 14 bases between. Germline V gene lookup returns CDR1 GTSNPN and CDR2 SVGIG (reference sequence). The CDR3 is 12 residues long. The CDR3 loop reads CAWGTADSTIYF. The CDR3 nucleotides are TGTGCCTGGGGGACGGCGGACAGCACCATATATTTT.

DNA for the CDR3: TGTGCCAGCAGCTTGACTAGCGGGAGCAATGAGCAGTTCTTC. Its translation is CASSLTSGSNEQFF. The chain uses TRBV5-4 and TRBJ2-1, with 11 bases identical to TRBD2. Germline V CDR1 and CDR2: SGHNT, YYREEE (reference sequence). The CDR3 runs 14 residues. V dropped 1 base and J dropped 6; count of bases not matched to a gene: 0.

This chain links TRBV6-5 with TRBJ1-1, with D unclear. Between the trimmed V and J ends, which lost 8 bases and 5 bases, there was a span of 9 bases. Germline V gives CDR1 MNHEY, CDR2 SVGAGI. The CDR3 is made up of 11 amino acids. In DNA form, the CDR3 reads TGTGCCAGCGGGAGGTGGACTGAAGCTTTCTTT. Protein sequence: CASGRWTEAFF.

The J gene is TRBJ2-1, the V gene TRBV5-6, with 8 bases fitting TRBD2. The CDR3 sequence is 15 residues long. J was trimmed by 7 bases and V by 0 bases; bases with no gene match: 6. The germline CDR1 and CDR2 sequences are SGHDT and YYEEEE. The CDR3 sequence is CASSLGSGNRNEQFF. The DNA for the CDR3 is TGTGCCAGCAGCTTGGGTAGCGGGAATAGGAATGAGCAGTTCTTC.

This chain uses TRBV5-6 with TRBJ2-7; TRBD1 matches at 7 bases. Germline V lookup: CDR1 SGHDT, CDR2 YYEEEE. The CDR3 is made up of 15 amino acids. The V gene end was trimmed by 4 bases and the J gene end by 1 base; junction bases not matched to a gene: 8. The CDR3: CASSRPDRRSYEQYF. In DNA form, the CDR3 reads TGTGCCAGCAGCCGGCCGGACAGGCGATCCTACGAGCAGTACTTC.

This clone was found a few times. The J gene is TRBJ1-5, the V gene TRBV19; D is undetermined. Germline CDR1 and CDR2: LNHDA and SQIVND (reference sequence). This CDR3 spans 17 amino acids. The V and J ends lost 5 bases and 3 bases respectively, with 20 bases between them. Here the CDR3 reads CASSFIGSGALNQPQHF. The DNA of the CDR3 is TGTGCCAGTAGTTTTATAGGGAGTGGAGCCCTCAATCAGCCCCAGCATTTT.